The T cell receptor (beta chain) described here comes from a study of cytomegalovirus exposure and HLA in healthy donors. As for this clone: No antigen is known for it. One end of the junction is discordant with germline, which a read error may explain.

Study-level results: Several top significant clusters appeared, in a later analysis, to be linked to common viral pathogens. Rarity held for most TCR sequences, but there were some public TCRs that occurred in many donors. In vitro confirmation showed three CMV-associated chains to be CMV antigen specific.

Germline CDR1 SEHNR, CDR2 FQNEAQ (reference sequence). The length of the CDR3 is 16 residues. The study ran its PCR with 60 Vbeta and 13 Jbeta primers. Clones were sequenced by immunoSEQ multiplex PCR, and TCRdb holds only the in-frame ones, with some missing. The data contain about 130,000 clones, about 80% of them singletons. The receptor was isolated from a male donor in good health and CMV-seronegative. The gene calls are TRBV7-9 and TRBJ1-1, with a tentative D call TRBD1 (6 bases). Sample: PBMCs. The CDR3 protein is CSSSRTGIPTPTEAFF. The CDR3 DNA is TGTTCCAGCAGCCGTACAGGGATCCCCACTCCCACTGAAGCTTTCTTT.